One T cell receptor (beta chain) is described in this entry. The target antigen is unknown. This sample stems from a study of T-cell memory formation after mild COVID-19. Each CDR3 protein gets one entry after TCRdb re-called the 5' RACE reads with MiXCR. The data contain about 610,000 distinct CDR3 sequences, 17% of them singletons. The length of the CDR3 is 15 residues. V was pared by 2 bases and J by 1 base, with 10 bases between. Germline CDR1 and CDR2: KGHDR and SFDVKD. Study-level points and caveats: Day 15 to 85 contractors were CD4/CD8 balanced; later expanders leaned CD4+. Some clones that responded turned up in pre-infection memory, which suggests that cross-reactive memory joined in.

Sequences were obtained from PBMCs or a T cell subset sorted from them (not recorded which). This sequence was found in an adult woman who had mild COVID-19 (a few samples of this study predate the infection). Cell type and time point are not known. This chain links TRBV24-1 with TRBJ1-1; D is perhaps TRBD1 (5 bases). DNA of the CDR3: TGTGCCACCAGTGATTCCGGGACCGAGAACACTGAAGCTTTCTTT. This encodes CATSDSGTENTEAFF.